This is a list of T cell receptor beta chains from one sample in a study of T cell responses to AZD1222 COVID-19 vaccine. The assay was immunoSEQ multiplex PCR, and TCRdb's table has in-frame clones only and misses some. Altogether tens of thousands of clones are present, 85% to 90% being singletons, with the ten largest covering about 6.3%. Material: peripheral blood, obtained 28 days after the second AZD1222 dose. These receptor sequences come from an adult who received the AZD1222 COVID-19 vaccine. Both conserved end residues are part of each CDR3. A D gene is named only where the DNA matches it firmly. Clone sizes are given selectively: once, few, many, or a class where the clone is expanded.

J gene: TRBJ1-2
clone size: -
V gene: TRBV12-3/TRBV12-4
D gene: -
CDR3 protein: CASSPHYNYGYTF
CDR3 DNA: TGTGCCAGCAGTCCCCATTATAACTATGGCTACACCTTC

J gene: TRBJ2-2
clone size: -
V gene: TRBV19
D gene: -
CDR3 protein: CASNTPGRGVAGELFF
CDR3 DNA: TGTGCCAGTAATACGCCGGGCAGGGGAGTTGCCGGGGAGCTGTTTTTT

J gene: TRBJ2-2
clone size: -
V gene: TRBV19
D gene: -
CDR3 protein: CASSVHSNTGELFF
CDR3 DNA: TGTGCCAGTAGTGTCCACTCGAACACCGGGGAGCTGTTTTTT

J gene: TRBJ1-2
clone size: -
V gene: TRBV9
D gene: TRBD1
CDR3 protein: CASSVGDRSNYGYTF
CDR3 DNA: TGTGCCAGCAGCGTAGGGGACAGGTCTAACTATGGCTACACCTTC

J gene: TRBJ1-1
clone size: -
V gene: TRBV27
D gene: TRBD1
CDR3 protein: CASSLRQGVRNTEAFF
CDR3 DNA: TGTGCCAGCAGTTTAAGACAGGGGGTTCGGAACACTGAAGCTTTCTTT

J gene: TRBJ1-2
clone size: -
V gene: TRBV10-2
D gene: -
CDR3 protein: CASSAVGGSTNYGYTF
CDR3 DNA: TGCGCCAGCAGTGCAGTGGGGGGCTCTACTAACTATGGCTACACCTTC

J gene: TRBJ2-3
clone size: -
V gene: TRBV7-3
D gene: -
CDR3 protein: CASSPGGPGTDTQYF
CDR3 DNA: TGTGCCAGCAGCCCCGGGGGGCCCGGCACAGATACGCAGTATTTT

J gene: TRBJ1-3
clone size: -
V gene: TRBV6-5
D gene: -
CDR3 protein: CASSYLPLSGNTIYF
CDR3 DNA: TGTGCCAGCAGTTACCTTCCCCTCTCTGGAAACACCATATATTTT

J gene: TRBJ2-1
clone size: -
V gene: TRBV7-2
D gene: TRBD1
CDR3 protein: CASSLRTGGPSDEQFF
CDR3 DNA: TGTGCCAGCAGCTTGAGGACAGGGGGCCCGAGCGATGAGCAGTTCTTC

J gene: TRBJ2-2
clone size: -
V gene: TRBV5-1
D gene: TRBD2
CDR3 protein: CASSLRLAPTGELFF
CDR3 DNA: TGCGCCAGCAGCTTGAGACTAGCGCCCACCGGGGAGCTGTTTTTT

J gene: TRBJ1-6
clone size: -
V gene: TRBV6-4
D gene: -
CDR3 protein: CASTRDTYNSPLHF
CDR3 DNA: TGTGCCAGCACCCGGGACACTTATAATTCACCCCTCCACTTT

J gene: TRBJ1-2
clone size: -
V gene: TRBV19
D gene: TRBD1
CDR3 protein: CASSGDRKNGYTF
CDR3 DNA: TGTGCCAGTAGTGGGGACAGGAAAAATGGCTACACCTTC

J gene: TRBJ1-4
clone size: -
V gene: TRBV10-3
D gene: -
CDR3 protein: CAISESRGYSQKLFF
CDR3 DNA: TGTGCCATCAGTGAGAGTAGGGGGTATTCACAAAAACTGTTTTTT

J gene: TRBJ1-2
clone size: -
V gene: TRBV6-1
D gene: -
CDR3 protein: CASSEEDGYTF
CDR3 DNA: TGTGCCAGCAGTGAAGAAGACGGCTACACCTTC

J gene: TRBJ2-7
clone size: -
V gene: TRBV12-5
D gene: TRBD1
CDR3 protein: CASGLGTGGAGYEQYF
CDR3 DNA: TGTGCTAGTGGTTTGGGTACAGGGGGAGCAGGCTACGAGCAGTACTTC

J gene: TRBJ1-6
clone size: -
V gene: TRBV5-1
D gene: TRBD1
CDR3 protein: CASSWGTGQEGPLHF
CDR3 DNA: TGCGCCAGCAGCTGGGGGACAGGCCAAGAAGGGCCCCTCCACTTT

J gene: TRBJ2-3
clone size: -
V gene: TRBV19
D gene: -
CDR3 protein: CASSWTSVDTQYF
CDR3 DNA: TGTGCCAGTAGTTGGACGTCCGTAGATACGCAGTATTTT

J gene: TRBJ1-2
clone size: -
V gene: TRBV5-5
D gene: TRBD1
CDR3 protein: CASSFTGAYGYTF
CDR3 DNA: TGTGCCAGCAGCTTCACAGGGGCGTATGGCTACACCTTC

J gene: TRBJ2-5
clone size: -
V gene: TRBV9
D gene: -
CDR3 protein: CASSVEGRVQETQYF
CDR3 DNA: TGTGCCAGCAGCGTAGAGGGTCGAGTACAAGAGACCCAGTACTTC

J gene: TRBJ2-1
clone size: few
V gene: TRBV6-5
D gene: TRBD2
CDR3 protein: CASSSGRARGEQFF
CDR3 DNA: TGTGCCAGCAGTAGCGGGAGGGCCCGGGGTGAGCAGTTCTTC

J gene: TRBJ2-5
clone size: -
V gene: TRBV5-1
D gene: TRBD2
CDR3 protein: CASSLLGLEQETQYF
CDR3 DNA: TGCGCCAGCAGCTTGCTCGGACTAGAACAAGAGACCCAGTACTTC

J gene: TRBJ2-5
clone size: -
V gene: TRBV5-1
D gene: TRBD1
CDR3 protein: CASSLEGQGLRTQYF
CDR3 DNA: TGCGCCAGCAGCTTGGAGGGACAGGGACTTCGGACCCAGTACTTC

J gene: TRBJ1-5
clone size: -
V gene: TRBV5-1
D gene: TRBD1
CDR3 protein: CASSAGTENQPQHF
CDR3 DNA: TGCGCCAGCAGCGCCGGGACAGAAAATCAGCCCCAGCATTTT

J gene: TRBJ1-5
clone size: -
V gene: TRBV21-1
D gene: -
CDR3 protein: CASSKEVRGLLGQPQHF
CDR3 DNA: TGTGCCAGCAGCAAAGAAGTAAGGGGCCTATTGGGTCAGCCCCAGCATTTT

J gene: TRBJ2-1
clone size: -
V gene: TRBV4-3
D gene: TRBD2
CDR3 protein: CASSQDRWWTSGRYNEQFF
CDR3 DNA: TGCGCCAGCAGCCAAGATCGATGGTGGACTAGCGGTCGCTACAATGAGCAGTTCTTC

J gene: TRBJ1-3
clone size: -
V gene: TRBV25-1
D gene: -
CDR3 protein: CASTGLNTIYF
CDR3 DNA: TGTGCCAGCACCGGGTTAAACACCATATATTTT

J gene: TRBJ1-5
clone size: -
V gene: TRBV3-1/TRBV3-2
D gene: TRBD1
CDR3 protein: CASSQVSDRGPQHF
CDR3 DNA: TGTGCCAGCAGCCAAGTCTCGGACAGGGGGCCCCAGCATTTT

J gene: TRBJ2-5
clone size: -
V gene: TRBV6-2/TRBV6-3
D gene: -
CDR3 protein: CASSYWLETQYF
CDR3 DNA: TGTGCCAGCAGTTACTGGCTAGAGACCCAGTACTTC

J gene: TRBJ2-1
clone size: -
V gene: TRBV7-9
D gene: TRBD1
CDR3 protein: CASSRNLQGTYMSEQFF
CDR3 DNA: TGTGCCAGCAGCCGCAACCTACAGGGGACGTACATGAGTGAGCAGTTCTTC

J gene: TRBJ2-1
clone size: -
V gene: TRBV7-2
D gene: TRBD2
CDR3 protein: CASSSSGAPYNEQFF
CDR3 DNA: TGTGCCAGCAGCTCCAGCGGGGCCCCCTACAATGAGCAGTTCTTC

J gene: TRBJ2-5
clone size: -
V gene: TRBV2
D gene: TRBD1
CDR3 protein: CASRQDRVWEETQYF
CDR3 DNA: TGTGCCAGCAGACAGGACAGGGTTTGGGAAGAGACCCAGTACTTC

J gene: TRBJ1-1
clone size: -
V gene: TRBV9
D gene: -
CDR3 protein: CASSVDDRNTEAFF
CDR3 DNA: TGTGCCAGCAGCGTAGATGACAGGAACACTGAAGCTTTCTTT

J gene: TRBJ1-1
clone size: -
V gene: TRBV7-2
D gene: -
CDR3 protein: CASSTNPGAMNTEAFF
CDR3 DNA: TGTGCCAGCAGCACCAACCCGGGGGCCATGAACACTGAAGCTTTCTTT

J gene: TRBJ2-7
clone size: -
V gene: TRBV5-4
D gene: TRBD2
CDR3 protein: CASSMGLAGGLHEQYF
CDR3 DNA: TGTGCCAGCAGCATGGGACTAGCGGGGGGGCTTCACGAGCAGTACTTC

J gene: TRBJ1-4
clone size: once
V gene: TRBV12-3/TRBV12-4
D gene: -
CDR3 protein: CASLRGGEKLFF
CDR3 DNA: TGTGCCAGCCTCAGGGGCGGTGAAAAACTGTTTTTT

J gene: TRBJ1-5
clone size: -
V gene: TRBV28
D gene: TRBD1
CDR3 protein: CASSLPGRGGYSNQPQHF
CDR3 DNA: TGTGCCAGCAGTTTACCCGGCAGGGGGGGATATAGCAATCAGCCCCAGCATTTT

J gene: TRBJ1-1
clone size: -
V gene: TRBV10-1
D gene: -
CDR3 protein: CATQDSMNTEAFF
CDR3 DNA: TGCGCCACCCAGGACAGCATGAACACTGAAGCTTTCTTT

J gene: TRBJ1-1
clone size: -
V gene: TRBV9
D gene: -
CDR3 protein: CASSVTSRADTEAFF
CDR3 DNA: TGTGCCAGCAGCGTGACGAGCCGGGCCGACACTGAAGCTTTCTTT

J gene: TRBJ2-5
clone size: -
V gene: TRBV28
D gene: -
CDR3 protein: CASRGDRETQYF
CDR3 DNA: TGTGCCAGCAGGGGAGATCGGGAGACCCAGTACTTC

J gene: TRBJ1-1
clone size: -
V gene: TRBV6-5
D gene: -
CDR3 protein: CASSYSGQEAFF
CDR3 DNA: TGTGCCAGCAGTTACTCCGGGCAGGAAGCTTTCTTT

J gene: TRBJ1-2
clone size: once
V gene: TRBV30
D gene: -
CDR3 protein: CAWNRLSDWLGYTF
CDR3 DNA: TGTGCCTGGAATCGGTTAAGTGACTGGCTAGGCTACACCTTC

J gene: TRBJ2-2
clone size: -
V gene: TRBV19
D gene: TRBD2
CDR3 protein: CASHYSGMNTGELFF
CDR3 DNA: TGTGCCAGTCACTATAGCGGGATGAACACCGGGGAGCTGTTTTTT

J gene: TRBJ2-3
clone size: -
V gene: TRBV5-1
D gene: TRBD2
CDR3 protein: CASSPSRTSGSTDTQYF
CDR3 DNA: TGCGCCAGCAGCCCTTCCCGGACTAGCGGGAGTACAGATACGCAGTATTTT

J gene: TRBJ2-1
clone size: once
V gene: TRBV5-1
D gene: TRBD2
CDR3 protein: CASSSGRLAGNEQFF
CDR3 DNA: TGCGCCAGCAGCTCGGGACGGCTAGCGGGAAATGAGCAGTTCTTC